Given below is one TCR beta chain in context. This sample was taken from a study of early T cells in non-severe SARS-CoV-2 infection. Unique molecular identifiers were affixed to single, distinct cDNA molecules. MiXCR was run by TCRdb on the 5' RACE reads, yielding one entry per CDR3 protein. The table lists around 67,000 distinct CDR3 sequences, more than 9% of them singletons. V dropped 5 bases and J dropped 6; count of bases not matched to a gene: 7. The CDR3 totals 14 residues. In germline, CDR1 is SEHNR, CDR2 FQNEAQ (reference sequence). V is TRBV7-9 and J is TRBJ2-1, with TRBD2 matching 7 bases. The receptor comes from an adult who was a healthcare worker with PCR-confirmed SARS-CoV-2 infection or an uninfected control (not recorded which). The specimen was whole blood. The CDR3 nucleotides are TGTGCCAGCAGCGGGGGAGGGCCCCTCAATGAGCAGTTCTTC. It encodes CASSGGGPLNEQFF. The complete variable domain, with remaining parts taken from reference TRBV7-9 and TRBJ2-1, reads DTGVSQNPRHKITKRGQNVTFRCDPISEHNRLYWYRQTLGQGPEFLTYFQNEAQLEKSRLLSDRFSAERPKGSFSTLEIQRTEQGDSAMYLCASSGGGPLNEQFFGPGTRLTVL.